Listed below are T cell receptor beta chains from one sample, sequenced in a study of T cells in Graves' hyperthyroidism and ophthalmopathy. TCRdb re-called the multiplex PCR reads through MiXCR, storing one row per CDR3 protein. Found here are more than 500,000 distinct CDR3 sequences, about 16% of them singletons; the top ten hold 3.5% to 4%. Sample: blood. These receptors all come from a woman in her twenties or thirties with Graves' hyperthyroidism. Both conserved end residues are part of each CDR3. The order of the fields is V gene, D gene, clone size, J gene, CDR3 protein, CDR3 DNA. A D gene is named only where the DNA matches it firmly. Only some rows state a clone size, as once, few, many or a class for expanded clones.

TRBV5-4	TRBD1	few	TRBJ2-7	CASSLDRGLNEQYF	TGTGCCAGCAGCTTGGACAGGGGGTTGAACGAGCAGTACTTC
TRBV4-1	TRBD2	-	TRBJ2-3	CASSPGPLAGREDTQYF	TGCGCCAGCAGCCCGGGTCCCTTAGCGGGTCGGGAAGATACGCAGTATTTT
TRBV19	-	few	TRBJ1-6	CASSSRQAHSPLHF	TGTGCCAGTAGTAGCCGACAGGCCCACTCACCCCTCCACTTT
TRBV20-1	-	many	TRBJ2-5	CSSHGSQETQYF	TGCAGTTCCCACGGAAGTCAAGAGACCCAGTACTTC
TRBV6-1	TRBD2	few	TRBJ2-5	CASSESLAEEETQYF	TGTGCCAGCAGTGAATCTCTAGCGGAGGAAGAGACCCAGTACTTC
TRBV28	-	-	TRBJ2-1	CASSPEHGRGVREYNEQFF	TGTGCCAGCTCACCAGAACACGGCCGCGGCGTTAGGGAATACAATGAGCAGTTCTTC
TRBV28	TRBD2	-	TRBJ2-2	CASNTPGGAGELFF	TGTGCCAGCAATACACCCGGGGGGGCCGGGGAGCTGTTTTTT
TRBV14	-	few	TRBJ1-2	CASSYSNHGYTF	TGTGCCAGCAGCTACAGTAATCATGGCTACACCTTC
TRBV14	TRBD1	few	TRBJ2-3	CASSQGLDRASDTQYF	TGTGCCAGCAGCCAAGGTCTGGACAGGGCTTCAGATACGCAGTATTTT
TRBV28	-	many	TRBJ2-4	CASRGVIGNIQYF	TGTGCCAGCAGGGGGGTTATAGGAAACATTCAGTACTTC
TRBV7-3	TRBD2	-	TRBJ2-5	CASSLTGSGRAMETQYF	TGTGCCAGCAGCTTAACGGGTAGCGGGAGGGCCATGGAGACCCAGTACTTC
TRBV5-8	-	many	TRBJ1-5	CASSLVYRVSNQPQHF	TGTGCCAGCAGCTTGGTGTACAGAGTTAGCAATCAGCCCCAGCATTTT